Listed here are 21 T cell receptor beta chains from one sample, sequenced in a study of blood T cell repertoires in COVID-19. The table came from immunoSEQ multiplex PCR; TCRdb's copy has only in-frame clones and leaves some out. This table has roughly 97,000 clones, approximately 82% appearing once. The sample was peripheral blood. Receptor source: a man aged 65-85 years with acute or convalescent COVID-19.

The rearrangement links TRBV5-6 to TRBJ1-5, with a tentative D call TRBD1 (6 bases). Between the trimmed V and J ends, which lost 3 bases and 2 bases, there was a span of 12 bases. The CDR3 is made up of 15 amino acids. The V gene's germline CDR1 is SGHDT and CDR2 YYEEEE. CDR3 in DNA: TGTGCCAGCAGCTCCAAGGGACACCGCAATCAGCCCCAGCATTTT. This translates into CASSSKGHRNQPQHF. The full variable domain, in which reference TRBV5-6 and TRBJ1-5 provide the parts outside the CDR3, is DAGVTQSPTHLIKTRGQQVTLRCSPKSGHDTVSWYQQALGQGPQFIFQYYEEEERQRGNFPDRFSGHQFPNYSSELNVNALLLGDSALYLCASSSKGHRNQPQHFGDGTRLSIL.

The CDR3 nucleotides are TGTGCCAGCAGTGACTCGGCTAGCGGGAGCTACAATGAGCAGTTCTTC. Translated: CASSDSASGSYNEQFF. The chain joins TRBV6-4 to TRBJ2-1; 10 bases fit TRBD2. V shed 0 bases and J 3 bases; nucleotides not matched to a gene: 2. Per germline, CDR1 MRHNA and CDR2 SNTAGT. CDR3 length equals 16 residues.

This clone was counted a single time. The gene calls are TRBV7-2 and TRBJ1-4; 10 bases line up with TRBD1. V lost 7 bases and J lost 1; bases outside the gene matches: 9. The CDR3 is 17 residues long. The germline V gene encodes CDR1 SGHTA and CDR2 FQGNSA. For the CDR3, the DNA is TGTGCCAGCACCCGACAGGGGGCGCTTGGAACTAATGAAAAACTGTTTTTT. Amino acids: CASTRQGALGTNEKLFF. Based on the CDR3 plus reference TRBV7-2 and TRBJ1-4, the full variable domain is GAGVSQSPSNKVTEKGKDVELRCDPISGHTALYWYRQSLGQGLEFLIYFQGNSAPDKSGLPSDRFSAERTGGSVSTLTIQRTQQEDSAVYLCASTRQGALGTNEKLFFGSGTQLSVL.

V gene TRBV2 combines with J gene TRBJ1-1; 7 bases are a match to TRBD1. The J segment lost 7 bases and the V segment lost 6 bases, leaving 17 bases of the junction unmatched. CDR1 and CDR2 (germline): SNHLY, FYNNEI. CDR3 size: 16 residues. The CDR3 spells CASREHRTGRNYEAFF. The CDR3 DNA reads TGTGCCAGCAGGGAGCATAGGACAGGCAGGAACTATGAAGCTTTCTTT.

The chain carries TRBV14 and TRBJ2-1; a possible D gene is TRBD2 (7 bases). The CDR3 loop spans 15 amino acids. Per germline, CDR1 SGHDN and CDR2 FVKESK. The V gene lost 2 bases and the J gene lost 8 bases, with 16 bases spanning the gap. The CDR3 region has the DNA TGTGCCAGCAGCCAATTATGGGGGGGGCGCGATGAGCAGTTCTTC. Its translation: CASSQLWGGRDEQFF.

Remarks on this clone: Other DNA sequences in this specimen translate into the identical CDR3. DNA for the CDR3: TGTGCCAGCAGTTTAAGAGGTGGGGAGACCCAGTACTTC. It is translated as CASSLRGGETQYF. The rearrangement links TRBV12-3 or TRBV12-4 to TRBJ2-5; D remains unclear. This CDR3 contains 13 residues. V lost 2 bases and J 5 bases, leaving 9 bases between the germline ends.

V is TRBV18 and J is TRBJ2-1; TRBD1 aligns across 11 bases. Germline CDR1 and CDR2: KGHSH and LQKENI. The CDR3 runs to 13 residues. Unmatched junction bases numbered 1, after V lost 6 bases and J lost 6 bases. The CDR3 sequence is CASSGTGGNEQFF. As DNA, the CDR3 is TGTGCCAGCTCCGGGACAGGGGGCAATGAGCAGTTCTTC.

The V call is TRBV6-2 or TRBV6-3, the J call TRBJ1-1; 8 bases are shared with TRBD1. The V segment lost 2 bases and the J segment 6 bases; nucleotides outside the gene matches: 2. From germline, CDR1 is MNHEY and CDR2 SVGEGT. CDR3 size: 13 residues. CDR3 bases: TGTGCCAGCAGTTACCAGGACAGGGCTGAAGCTTTCTTT. Translating it yields CASSYQDRAEAFF.

This clone turned up a few times. The gene calls are TRBV27 and TRBJ2-2; possibly TRBD2 for D (5 bases). This CDR3 contains 13 residues. Trimming removed 2 bases from V and 6 bases from J, with 7 bases in between. CDR1 MNHEY and CDR2 SMNVEV come from the germline V gene (reference sequence). CDR3 in amino acids: CASSLVEAGELFF. CDR3 bases: TGTGCCAGCAGTTTAGTGGAGGCCGGGGAGCTGTTTTTT.

The chain combines TRBV18 with TRBJ2-1, with 10 nucleotides matching TRBD2. There are 20 residues in the CDR3. The trim removed 1 base at V and 6 bases at J, leaving 18 bases unmatched. Germline CDR1 reads KGHSH; CDR2 reads LQKENI. The CDR3 loop is CASSPHPPSGRAGGSNEQFF. As DNA, the CDR3 is TGTGCCAGCTCACCACATCCCCCCAGCGGGAGGGCCGGTGGCAGCAATGAGCAGTTCTTC. Together with reference TRBV18 and TRBJ2-1, the CDR3 gives the full variable domain: NAGVMQNPRHLVRRRGQEARLRCSPMKGHSHVYWYRQLPEEGLKFMVYLQKENIIDESGMPKERFSAEFPKEGPSILRIQQVVRGDSAAYFCASSPHPPSGRAGGSNEQFFGPGTRLTVL.

The rearrangement joins TRBV9 to TRBJ1-1; 9 positions match TRBD1. CDR3 size: 16 residues. Unmatched junction bases numbered 11, after V lost 4 bases and J lost 4 bases. Per the germline V gene, CDR1 is SGDLS and CDR2 is YYNGEE. CDR3 in amino acids: CASSPGGTGTVTEAFF. The CDR3 nucleotides are TGTGCCAGCAGCCCGGGAGGGACAGGGACGGTCACTGAAGCTTTCTTT.

The chain carries TRBV28 and TRBJ2-1, with 16 positions matching TRBD2. Germline V gene sequence: CDR1 MDHEN, CDR2 SYDVKM. V shed 6 bases, J shed 4 bases, and the junction held 12 bases outside the gene matches. The CDR3 is 19 residues long. This chain's CDR3 is CASRGGLAGGPGIYNEQFF. CDR3 sequence (DNA): TGTGCCAGCAGGGGGGGACTAGCGGGAGGGCCAGGGATTTACAATGAGCAGTTCTTC.

This rearrangement joins TRBV2 to TRBJ2-3; 7 nucleotides match TRBD2. CDR3 size: 15 residues. V shed 4 bases and J 2 bases; nucleotides not matched to a gene: 6. Per the germline V gene, CDR1 is SNHLY and CDR2 is FYNNEI. This chain's CDR3 is CASSVGLTLTDTQYF. The CDR3 nucleotides are TGTGCCAGCAGTGTGGGACTAACCCTCACAGATACGCAGTATTTT.

This clone came up once. The V call is TRBV3-1 (or the pseudogene TRBV3-2), the J call TRBJ1-5, with D hard to call. The CDR3 is 12 residues long. V shed 3 bases and J shed 4 bases, with 4 bases lying between them. The germline V gene encodes CDR1 LGHDT and CDR2 YNNKEL (reference sequence). In nucleotides, the CDR3 is TGTGCCAGCAGCCATTTAAATCAGCCCCAGCATTTT. This gives the protein CASSHLNQPQHF.

The CDR3, as DNA: TGTGCCAGCAATTTACGGGACAGGGCGAAAGATACGCAGTATTTT. This translates into CASNLRDRAKDTQYF. This chain uses TRBV7-8 with TRBJ2-3, with TRBD1 matching 9 bases. J was trimmed by 5 bases and V by 7 bases; bases with no gene match: 10. Per the germline V gene, CDR1 is SGHVS and CDR2 is FQNEAQ. The CDR3 runs to 15 residues.

Only a few counts were recorded for this clone. This likely comes from a read error, as the CDR3 has no conserved phenylalanine or tryptophan at its end. The DNA is left out, because the CDR3 cannot be placed on it with certainty; the CDR3 is given as TCRdb lists it. This sequence joins TRBV12-2 and TRBJ1-1; TRBD1, as called in the table, went unchecked against the DNA. TRBV12-2 is designated a pseudogene. Termini included, the CDR3 measures 10 amino acids. CDR3 sequence: CASRPQVRVA.

The chain combines TRBV27 with TRBJ2-1, with 12 bases identical to TRBD2. The CDR3 spans 16 residues. CDR1 MNHEY and CDR2 SMNVEV come from the germline V gene (reference sequence). The V gene end was trimmed by 0 bases and the J gene end by 6 bases; junction bases not matched to a gene: 3. CDR3 DNA: TGTGCCAGCAGTTTATCGAGGACTAGCGGGATCAATGAGCAGTTCTTC. It codes for CASSLSRTSGINEQFF.

This chain uses TRBV18 with TRBJ1-1; no reliable D call. The CDR3 totals 13 residues. Germline CDR1 reads KGHSH; CDR2 reads LQKENI. Trimming cost V 3 bases and J 7 bases, with 12 bases left between them. The CDR3 loop is CASSPRGHREAFF. CDR3 sequence (DNA): TGTGCCAGCTCACCCCGGGGTCATCGTGAAGCTTTCTTT.

This sequence joins TRBV19 and TRBJ2-7, with 8 bases identical to TRBD1. Germline values: CDR1 LNHDA, CDR2 SQIVND (reference sequence). The trim removed 4 bases at V and 0 bases at J, leaving 5 bases unmatched. The CDR3 is 15 amino acids. The CDR3 DNA reads as TGTGCCAGTAGTAACCCAGGGGGCGACTCCTACGAGCAGTACTTC. It encodes CASSNPGGDSYEQYF.

As regards this clone: Other DNA sequences in the same sample also yield this CDR3. This chain connects TRBV6-2 or TRBV6-3 to TRBJ1-1, with 9 bases lining up with TRBD1. Germline V lookup: CDR1 MNHEY, CDR2 SVGEGT. After removal of 4 bases from V and 1 base from J, the junction contained 4 bases not matched to a gene. This CDR3 is built from 15 residues. This CDR3 is CASSSPGQGNTEAFF. CDR3 DNA sequence: TGTGCCAGCAGTTCCCCGGGACAGGGGAACACTGAAGCTTTCTTT.

The chain uses TRBV30 and TRBJ1-3; TRBD1 might be the D (5 bases). The CDR3 has 16 amino acids. Germline V gene data show CDR1 as GTSNPN and CDR2 as SVGIG (reference sequence). The V end lost 2 bases, the J end lost 2 bases, and 16 bases lay between the germline ends. In DNA form, the CDR3 reads TGTGCCTGGAGTCGGCAGGGTGTTATCGCTGGAAACACCATATATTTT. This translates into CAWSRQGVIAGNTIYF.